Included here is one TCR beta chain sequence, with context. Here immunoSEQ multiplex PCR was the method, and the copy in TCRdb shows in-frame clones only, minus some. The table shows some 200,000 clones, with 89% occurring only once. Germline-derived CDR1 and CDR2 are LNHDA and SQIVND (reference sequence). The trim removed 5 bases at V and 5 bases at J, leaving 15 bases unmatched. The CDR3 totals 18 residues. These data come from a study of blood T cell repertoires in COVID-19. The clonotype originates from a woman between 18 and 29 years old who had recovered from COVID-19. The rearrangement uses TRBV19 and TRBJ2-2; 9 nucleotides agree with TRBD1. Sequencing was carried out using PBMCs or T cells enriched from blood (not recorded which). The chain's CDR3 is CASSRRTPGTGPTGELFF. The CDR3 DNA sequence: TGTGCCAGTAGTCGAAGGACCCCCGGGACAGGGCCTACCGGGGAGCTGTTTTTT.